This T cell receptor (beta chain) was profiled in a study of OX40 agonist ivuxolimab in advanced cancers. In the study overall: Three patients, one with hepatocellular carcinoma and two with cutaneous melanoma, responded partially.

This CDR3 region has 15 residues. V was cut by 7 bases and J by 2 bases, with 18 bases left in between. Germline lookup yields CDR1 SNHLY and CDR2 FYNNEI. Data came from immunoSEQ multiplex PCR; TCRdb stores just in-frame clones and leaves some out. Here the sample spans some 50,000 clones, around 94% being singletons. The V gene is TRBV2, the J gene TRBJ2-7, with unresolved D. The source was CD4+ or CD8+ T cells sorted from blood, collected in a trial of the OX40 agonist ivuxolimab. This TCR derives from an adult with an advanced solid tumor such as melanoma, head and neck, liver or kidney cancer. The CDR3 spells CASMVRAVAPYEQYF. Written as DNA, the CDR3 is TGTGCCAGCATGGTAAGGGCGGTAGCCCCCTACGAGCAGTACTTC.